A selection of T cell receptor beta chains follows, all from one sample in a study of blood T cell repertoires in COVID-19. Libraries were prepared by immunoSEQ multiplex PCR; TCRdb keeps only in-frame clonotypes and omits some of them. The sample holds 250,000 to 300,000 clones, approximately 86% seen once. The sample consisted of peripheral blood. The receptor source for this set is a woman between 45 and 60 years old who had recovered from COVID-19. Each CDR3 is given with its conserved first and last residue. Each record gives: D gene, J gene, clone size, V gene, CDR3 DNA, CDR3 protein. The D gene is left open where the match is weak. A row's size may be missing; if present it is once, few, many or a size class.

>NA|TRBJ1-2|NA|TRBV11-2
TGTGCCACCAGCTTTGGGGGCGCTGGCGATGGCTACACCTTC
CATSFGGAGDGYTF
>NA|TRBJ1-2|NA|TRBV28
TGTGCCAGCAGCTCCGGGGGGGGCTATGGCTACACCTTC
CASSSGGGYGYTF
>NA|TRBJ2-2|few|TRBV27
TGTGCCAGCAGTGGAGAGGTCAAAGCCGGGGAGCTGTTTTTT
CASSGEVKAGELFF
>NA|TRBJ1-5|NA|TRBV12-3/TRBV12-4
TGTGCCAGCAGTTTAGGGAGGAATCAGCATTTT
CASSLGRNQHF
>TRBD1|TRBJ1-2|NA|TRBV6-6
TGTGCCAGCAGGCCGGGACAGAACTATGGCTACACCTTC
CASRPGQNYGYTF
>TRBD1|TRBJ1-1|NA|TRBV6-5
TGTGCCAGCAGCCACCCCAGGGGGAGGCTGAAGGCTTTCTTT
CASSHPRGRLKAFF
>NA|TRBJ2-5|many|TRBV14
TGTGCCAGCAGCCATTTAAAAGAGACCCAGTACTTC
CASSHLKETQYF
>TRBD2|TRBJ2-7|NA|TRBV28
TGTGCCAGCAGTCCCTGGATGGCGGGAGGGATATCCTACGAGCAGTACTTC
CASSPWMAGGISYEQYF
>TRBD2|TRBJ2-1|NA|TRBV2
TGTGCCAGCAACGGACTAGCGGGAGGTGAGCAGTTCTTC
CASNGLAGGEQFF
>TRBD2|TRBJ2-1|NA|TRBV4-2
TGTGCCAGCAGCCAAGATCTCCTTGCGGGGGGTCTCGGGGAGCAGTTCTTC
CASSQDLLAGGLGEQFF
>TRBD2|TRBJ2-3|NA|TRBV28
TGTGCCAGCAGTCCTCATAGCGGGACGGGAAGCACAGATACGCAGTATTTT
CASSPHSGTGSTDTQYF
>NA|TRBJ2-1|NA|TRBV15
TGTGCCACCAGCAGAGAAGCGAACTCCTACAATGAGCAGTTCTTC
CATSREANSYNEQFF
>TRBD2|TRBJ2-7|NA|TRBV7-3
TGTGCCAGCAGCTTCTATAGCGGGAGCGAGCAGTACTTC
CASSFYSGSEQYF
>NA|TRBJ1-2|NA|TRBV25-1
TGTGCCAGCAGTGGGACAGTCTATGGCTACACCTTC
CASSGTVYGYTF
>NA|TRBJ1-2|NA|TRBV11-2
TGTGCCAGCAGCTTAGATCCGAAGGGGGGGAGAACCTATGGCTACACCTTC
CASSLDPKGGRTYGYTF
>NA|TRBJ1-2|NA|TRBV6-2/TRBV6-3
TGTGCCAGCAGTTATTTCTGGGGAGCAGATGGCTACACCTTC
CASSYFWGADGYTF
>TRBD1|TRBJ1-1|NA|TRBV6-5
TGTGCCAGCAGTTACAACAGGGGTGGGGCTGAAGCTTTCTTT
CASSYNRGGAEAFF
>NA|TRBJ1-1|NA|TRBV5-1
TGCGCCAGCAGCTTGGTCCGGGGGGAGGCTTTCTTT
CASSLVRGEAFF
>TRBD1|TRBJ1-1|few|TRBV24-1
TGTGCCACCAGCGCCGGAGGGACAGGGGAAGCTTTCTTT
CATSAGGTGEAFF
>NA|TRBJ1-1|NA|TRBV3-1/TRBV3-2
TGTGCCAGCAGCCAACGGGGGATTAGTGAAGCTTTCTTT
CASSQRGISEAFF
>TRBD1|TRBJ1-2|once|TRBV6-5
TGTGCCAGCAGTCTTACAGGGGGCGCTGGGTACACCTTC
CASSLTGGAGYTF
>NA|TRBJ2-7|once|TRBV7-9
TGTGCCAGCAGCTTCGGATCAGGGGACCTCACCTACGAGCAGTACTTC
CASSFGSGDLTYEQYF
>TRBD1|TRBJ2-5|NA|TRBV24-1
TGTGCCACCAGTGATTCCGGGACAGGGGGCCAAGAGACCCAGTACTTC
CATSDSGTGGQETQYF
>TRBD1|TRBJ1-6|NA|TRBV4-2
TGTGCCAGCAGCCAAGACAGGGGGGATTCACCCCTCCACTTT
CASSQDRGDSPLHF
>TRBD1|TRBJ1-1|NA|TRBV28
TGTGCCAGCAGTCTGCCCGACAGGGGGAACACTGAAGCTTTCTTT
CASSLPDRGNTEAFF
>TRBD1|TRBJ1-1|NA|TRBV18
TGTGCCAGCTCACCATTATGGAGTGGAGGGGGCCTAGGCATGAACACTGAAGCTTTCTTT
CASSPLWSGGGLGMNTEAFF
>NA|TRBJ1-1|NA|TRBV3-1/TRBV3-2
TGTGCCAGCAGCCAAGGAACACGGACAGTGCACACTGAAGCTTTCTTT
CASSQGTRTVHTEAFF
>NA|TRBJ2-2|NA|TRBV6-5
TGTGCCAGCAGTTCCCTGGGGGACAAGAACACCGGGGAGCTGTTTTTT
CASSSLGDKNTGELFF